This is a list of T cell receptor beta chains from one sample in a study of T cell responses to AZD1222 COVID-19 vaccine. Data came from immunoSEQ multiplex PCR; TCRdb stores just in-frame clones and leaves some out. The sample includes about 160,000 clones, roughly nine tenths seen only once; the top ten take over 1.1%. Here the sequenced sample was peripheral blood, taken on day 0 of AZD1222 vaccination. The receptor set was obtained from an adult in good health. Each CDR3 is given with its conserved first and last residue. Fields, in order: V gene, J gene, D gene, clone size, CDR3 protein, CDR3 DNA. A D gene is named only where the DNA matches it firmly. Expanded clones are given a class, and other clones once, few, many or no size at all.

v_call: TRBV29-1; j_call: TRBJ2-1; d_call: .; clone_size: few; cdr3_aa: CSVAPYNEQFF; cdr3_nt: TGCAGCGTTGCCCCTTACAATGAGCAGTTCTTC
v_call: TRBV4-3; j_call: TRBJ1-5; d_call: .; clone_size: .; cdr3_aa: CASSQGLGQPQHF; cdr3_nt: TGCGCCAGCAGCCAAGGGCTTGGTCAGCCCCAGCATTTT
v_call: TRBV19; j_call: TRBJ2-7; d_call: TRBD2; clone_size: .; cdr3_aa: CASRGLADHEQYF; cdr3_nt: TGTGCCAGTAGGGGACTAGCCGACCACGAGCAGTACTTC
v_call: TRBV6-1; j_call: TRBJ2-5; d_call: TRBD2; clone_size: few; cdr3_aa: CASSENRGEQETQYF; cdr3_nt: TGTGCCAGCAGTGAAAATCGGGGGGAACAAGAGACCCAGTACTTC
v_call: TRBV21-1; j_call: TRBJ1-5; d_call: .; clone_size: few; cdr3_aa: CASSKEAVGQPQHF; cdr3_nt: TGTGCCAGCAGCAAAGAGGCAGTCGGTCAGCCCCAGCATTTT
v_call: TRBV4-2; j_call: TRBJ1-2; d_call: .; clone_size: .; cdr3_aa: CASSRDGGADGYTF; cdr3_nt: TGTGCCAGCAGCCGGGACGGGGGGGCCGATGGCTACACCTTC
v_call: TRBV5-6; j_call: TRBJ1-1; d_call: TRBD1; clone_size: once; cdr3_aa: CASSTPGQGLNTEAFF; cdr3_nt: TGTGCCAGCAGCACTCCGGGACAGGGGTTGAACACTGAAGCTTTCTTT
v_call: TRBV11-2; j_call: TRBJ2-1; d_call: .; clone_size: .; cdr3_aa: CASSLEGGPGNEQFF; cdr3_nt: TGTGCCAGCAGCTTAGAGGGCGGGCCTGGGAATGAGCAGTTCTTC
v_call: TRBV5-6; j_call: TRBJ2-7; d_call: .; clone_size: .; cdr3_aa: CASSLRGYEQYF; cdr3_nt: TGTGCCAGCAGCTTGCGGGGCTACGAGCAGTACTTC
v_call: TRBV11-2; j_call: TRBJ2-7; d_call: TRBD1; clone_size: .; cdr3_aa: CASSAGQGYPYEQYF; cdr3_nt: TGTGCCAGCAGCGCTGGACAGGGTTACCCATACGAGCAGTACTTC
v_call: TRBV29-1; j_call: TRBJ1-2; d_call: .; clone_size: .; cdr3_aa: CSVDSLNYGYTF; cdr3_nt: TGCAGCGTTGACAGCCTCAACTATGGCTACACCTTC
v_call: TRBV3-1/TRBV3-2; j_call: TRBJ2-7; d_call: TRBD2; clone_size: .; cdr3_aa: CASSPRTGGGPGQQYF; cdr3_nt: TGTGCCAGCAGCCCCAGGACGGGCGGGGGGCCCGGGCAGCAGTACTTC
v_call: TRBV11-3; j_call: TRBJ1-1; d_call: .; clone_size: .; cdr3_aa: CASSFIWGEAFF; cdr3_nt: TGTGCCAGCAGCTTTATATGGGGAGAAGCTTTCTTT
v_call: TRBV28; j_call: TRBJ1-2; d_call: .; clone_size: .; cdr3_aa: CASSYGGREVSGYTF; cdr3_nt: TGTGCCAGCAGCTATGGCGGCAGGGAAGTTTCTGGCTACACCTTC
v_call: TRBV4-3; j_call: TRBJ1-4; d_call: .; clone_size: .; cdr3_aa: CASSQGAGGAPNEKLFF; cdr3_nt: TGCGCCAGCAGCCAGGGTGCTGGCGGAGCACCTAATGAAAAACTGTTTTTT
v_call: TRBV3-1/TRBV3-2; j_call: TRBJ2-1; d_call: .; clone_size: .; cdr3_aa: CASSLTEQGNEQFF; cdr3_nt: TGTGCCAGCAGCCTAACCGAACAGGGAAATGAGCAGTTCTTC
v_call: TRBV28; j_call: TRBJ1-3; d_call: TRBD1; clone_size: .; cdr3_aa: CASSDTDRAAGNTIYF; cdr3_nt: TGTGCCAGCAGCGACACCGACAGGGCGGCTGGAAACACCATATATTTT
v_call: TRBV6-5; j_call: TRBJ1-3; d_call: TRBD1; clone_size: .; cdr3_aa: CASSYDDRDSGNTIYF; cdr3_nt: TGTGCCAGCAGTTACGACGACAGGGACTCTGGAAACACCATATATTTT
v_call: TRBV28; j_call: TRBJ1-5; d_call: .; clone_size: .; cdr3_aa: CASSFIGGPQHF; cdr3_nt: TGTGCCAGCAGTTTTATTGGTGGGCCCCAGCATTTT
v_call: TRBV5-1; j_call: TRBJ2-3; d_call: .; clone_size: .; cdr3_aa: CASKESPDTQYF; cdr3_nt: TGCGCCAGCAAAGAGAGCCCGGATACGCAGTATTTT
v_call: TRBV4-3; j_call: TRBJ2-1; d_call: TRBD2; clone_size: .; cdr3_aa: CASSQDGLAAINEQFF; cdr3_nt: TGCGCCAGCAGCCAAGATGGGCTAGCGGCGATCAATGAGCAGTTCTTC
v_call: TRBV4-3; j_call: TRBJ1-2; d_call: .; clone_size: .; cdr3_aa: CASSPRPPNYGYTF; cdr3_nt: TGCGCCAGCAGCCCCCGGCCCCCTAACTATGGCTACACCTTC
v_call: TRBV21-1; j_call: TRBJ2-1; d_call: .; clone_size: .; cdr3_aa: CASSKALIVRYNEQFF; cdr3_nt: TGTGCCAGCAGCAAAGCGCTTATTGTCAGATACAATGAGCAGTTCTTC
v_call: TRBV7-2; j_call: TRBJ2-7; d_call: .; clone_size: .; cdr3_aa: CASSLARDLGITF; cdr3_nt: TGTGCCAGCAGCTTAGCCAGGGACCTTGGTATTACCTTC
v_call: TRBV12-3/TRBV12-4; j_call: TRBJ1-1; d_call: .; clone_size: once; cdr3_aa: CASRLAGGTEAFF; cdr3_nt: TGTGCCAGCAGATTGGCGGGAGGCACTGAAGCTTTCTTT
v_call: TRBV5-1; j_call: TRBJ2-1; d_call: .; clone_size: .; cdr3_aa: CASSLLLVGLNEQFF; cdr3_nt: TGCGCCAGCAGCTTGTTGCTAGTAGGATTGAATGAGCAGTTCTTC
v_call: TRBV6-5; j_call: TRBJ2-5; d_call: TRBD1; clone_size: once; cdr3_aa: CASSYSGQVGETQYF; cdr3_nt: TGTGCCAGCAGTTACTCAGGACAGGTCGGGGAGACCCAGTACTTC
v_call: TRBV19; j_call: TRBJ2-2; d_call: .; clone_size: .; cdr3_aa: CASSIALGDTGELFF; cdr3_nt: TGTGCCAGTAGTATAGCCCTTGGGGACACCGGGGAGCTGTTTTTT
v_call: TRBV20-1; j_call: TRBJ1-5; d_call: .; clone_size: .; cdr3_aa: CSASGENQPQHF; cdr3_nt: TGCAGTGCTAGTGGGGAGAATCAGCCCCAGCATTTT
v_call: TRBV7-2; j_call: TRBJ1-5; d_call: TRBD1; clone_size: .; cdr3_aa: CASSLGDSAQPQHF; cdr3_nt: TGTGCCAGCAGCTTAGGGGACAGCGCTCAGCCCCAGCATTTT
v_call: TRBV10-3; j_call: TRBJ2-1; d_call: TRBD1; clone_size: few; cdr3_aa: CAISDRQGGYNEQFF; cdr3_nt: TGTGCCATCAGTGATAGACAGGGTGGGTACAATGAGCAGTTCTTC
v_call: TRBV7-8; j_call: TRBJ2-7; d_call: TRBD1; clone_size: .; cdr3_aa: CASSLAGTGSSYEQYF; cdr3_nt: TGTGCCAGCAGCTTAGCCGGGACAGGGAGCTCCTACGAGCAGTACTTC
v_call: TRBV7-3; j_call: TRBJ1-1; d_call: TRBD1; clone_size: once; cdr3_aa: CASSPSGGTGAFF; cdr3_nt: TGTGCCAGCAGCCCCTCAGGGGGGACAGGGGCTTTCTTT
v_call: TRBV24-1; j_call: TRBJ2-1; d_call: .; clone_size: .; cdr3_aa: CATSPGELRNEQFF; cdr3_nt: TGTGCCACCAGCCCTGGAGAGTTGAGGAATGAGCAGTTCTTC
v_call: TRBV7-8; j_call: TRBJ1-6; d_call: .; clone_size: .; cdr3_aa: CASSLAAGAGNSPLHF; cdr3_nt: TGTGCCAGCAGCTTAGCGGCCGGGGCCGGGAATTCACCCCTCCACTTT
v_call: TRBV5-6; j_call: TRBJ2-3; d_call: .; clone_size: .; cdr3_aa: CASSERGLVRGDTQYF; cdr3_nt: TGTGCCAGCAGCGAACGGGGCCTGGTGCGGGGAGATACGCAGTATTTT
v_call: TRBV5-6; j_call: TRBJ2-1; d_call: .; clone_size: once; cdr3_aa: CASSLFREQARYNEQFF; cdr3_nt: TGTGCCAGCAGCTTGTTTCGTGAACAGGCGAGATACAATGAGCAGTTCTTC
v_call: TRBV24-1; j_call: TRBJ1-1; d_call: TRBD1; clone_size: .; cdr3_aa: CATSDPGQGATEAFF; cdr3_nt: TGTGCCACCAGTGATCCCGGACAGGGGGCGACTGAAGCTTTCTTT
v_call: TRBV28; j_call: TRBJ1-6; d_call: .; clone_size: .; cdr3_aa: CASSFVRDLPNSPLHF; cdr3_nt: TGTGCCAGCAGTTTCGTCAGGGACCTCCCTAATTCACCCCTCCACTTT
v_call: TRBV6-2/TRBV6-3; j_call: TRBJ1-2; d_call: .; clone_size: .; cdr3_aa: CASSYSSSLRYGYTF; cdr3_nt: TGTGCCAGCAGTTACTCGAGCAGCCTTCGCTATGGCTACACCTTC